This TCR beta chain is drawn from a study of blood T cells in healthy people across ages. Study-level points and caveats: Observed TCR beta diversity per million T cells went down as age went up. This fall followed a roughly linear course with age.

Of note for this clonotype: Antigen unknown.

Using a J-beta primer mix together with a sample-barcoded 5' primer, a second PCR was run for roughly 6 to 12 cycles. One entry per CDR3 protein results from TCRdb running MiXCR on the 5' RACE reads. The sample contains 1 million or so distinct CDR3 sequences, less than 50% of which appear only once. The sequenced sample was blood. The receptor comes from a woman aged 55-69 years in good health.

The CDR3 nucleotides are TGCAGTGCTCACACTACAGGCGCCTACGAGCAGTACTTC. As protein: CSAHTTGAYEQYF. This chain links TRBV20-1 with TRBJ2-7; perhaps TRBD1 as D (5 bases). V was clipped by 5 bases and J by 2 bases, with 13 bases between them. In germline, CDR1 is DFQATT, CDR2 SNEGSKA (reference sequence). The CDR3 is 13 residues long.